This T cell receptor delta chain emerged from a study of gamma delta lymphoproliferative disorders and STAT genes. Study details: The LymphoTrack Dx TCRG Assay amplified gamma chains from at least 50 ng of genomic DNA.

TCRdb reprocessed the multiplex PCR reads through CATT. Of approximately 4,000 delta-chain clones in the sample, approximately 1% were seen once. There are a few counts of this clone. A far larger clone is a single base away, which makes a read error likely. Other DNA sequences in this specimen translate into the identical CDR3. PBMCs from patients and controls supplied the genomic DNA for sequencing. This CDR3 contains 15 residues. Trimming removed 1 base from V and 0 bases from J, with 11 bases in between. Germline V gene lookup returns CDR1 GEAIGNYY and CDR2 EKD. The chain joins TRDV2 to TRDJ1; weak D call: TRDD3 (6 bases). The source is a human donor in good health. The sequenced sample was blood. The CDR3 sequence is CACDTDLGYTDKLIF. CDR3 bases: TGTGCCTGTGACACTGATCTGGGGTACACCGATAAACTCATCTTT.